This T cell receptor beta chain was sequenced during a study of OX40 agonist ivuxolimab in advanced cancers. After removal of 4 bases from V and 1 base from J, the junction contained 7 bases not matched to a gene. Germline CDR1 SGDLS, CDR2 YYNGEE. This CDR3 is 15 amino acids long. Here immunoSEQ multiplex PCR was the method, and the copy in TCRdb shows in-frame clones only, minus some. The repertoire has 60,000 to 90,000 clones, about 80% of them found once; the top ten carry 0.35% to 0.45%. The sequence was collected from an adult with an advanced solid tumor such as melanoma, head and neck, liver or kidney cancer. Sample: CD4+ or CD8+ T cells sorted from blood, taken in a trial of the OX40 agonist ivuxolimab. The chain links TRBV9 to TRBJ1-1; 7 positions agree with TRBD1. The CDR3 bases are TGTGCCAGCAGCCTTGCCACAGGGGCGAACACTGAAGCTTTCTTT. Translation: CASSLATGANTEAFF. Drawing the rest from reference TRBV9 and TRBJ1-1, the complete variable domain is DSGVTQTPKHLITATGQRVTLRCSPRSGDLSVYWYQQSLDQGLQFLIQYYNGEERAKGNILERFSAQQFPDLHSELNLSSLELGDSALYFCASSLATGANTEAFFGQGTRLTVV.